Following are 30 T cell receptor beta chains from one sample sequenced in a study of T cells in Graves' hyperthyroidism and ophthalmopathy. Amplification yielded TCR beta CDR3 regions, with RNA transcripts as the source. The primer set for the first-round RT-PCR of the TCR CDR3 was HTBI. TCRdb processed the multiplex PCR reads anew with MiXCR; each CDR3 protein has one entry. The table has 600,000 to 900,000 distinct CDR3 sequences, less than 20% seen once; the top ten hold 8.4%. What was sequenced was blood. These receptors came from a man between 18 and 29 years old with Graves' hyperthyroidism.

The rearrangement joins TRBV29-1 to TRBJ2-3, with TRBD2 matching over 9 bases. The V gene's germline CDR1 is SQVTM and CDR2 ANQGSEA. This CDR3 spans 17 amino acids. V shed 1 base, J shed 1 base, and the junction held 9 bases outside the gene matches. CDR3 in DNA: TGCAGCGTTGAAGGAGGTAGCGGGAGCTTAGGCACAGATACGCAGTATTTT. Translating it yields CSVEGGSGSLGTDTQYF.

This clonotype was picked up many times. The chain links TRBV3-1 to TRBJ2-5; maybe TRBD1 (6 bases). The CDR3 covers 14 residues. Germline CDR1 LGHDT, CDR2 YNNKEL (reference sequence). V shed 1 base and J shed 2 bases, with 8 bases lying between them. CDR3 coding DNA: TGTGCCAGCAGCCAAGTTGACAGGCAAGAGACCCAGTACTTC. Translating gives CASSQVDRQETQYF.

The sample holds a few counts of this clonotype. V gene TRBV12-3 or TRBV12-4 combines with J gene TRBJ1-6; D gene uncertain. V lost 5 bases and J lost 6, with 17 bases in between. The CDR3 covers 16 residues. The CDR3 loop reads CASSQDVAKSNSPLHF. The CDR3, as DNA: TGTGCCAGCAGTCAAGACGTGGCTAAGAGTAATTCACCCCTCCACTTT.

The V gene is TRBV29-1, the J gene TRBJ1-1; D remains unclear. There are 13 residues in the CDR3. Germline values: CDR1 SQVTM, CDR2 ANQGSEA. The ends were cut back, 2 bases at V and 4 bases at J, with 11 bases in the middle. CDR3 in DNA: TGCAGCGTTGAAATGGGCGTTGGCACTGAAGCTTTCTTT. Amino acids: CSVEMGVGTEAFF.

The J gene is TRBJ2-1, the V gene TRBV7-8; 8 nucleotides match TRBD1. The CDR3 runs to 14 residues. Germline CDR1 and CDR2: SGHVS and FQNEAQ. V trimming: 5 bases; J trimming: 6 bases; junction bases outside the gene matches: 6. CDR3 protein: CASSRRTGSNEQFF. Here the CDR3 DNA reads TGTGCCAGCAGCCGAAGGACAGGGAGCAATGAGCAGTTCTTC.

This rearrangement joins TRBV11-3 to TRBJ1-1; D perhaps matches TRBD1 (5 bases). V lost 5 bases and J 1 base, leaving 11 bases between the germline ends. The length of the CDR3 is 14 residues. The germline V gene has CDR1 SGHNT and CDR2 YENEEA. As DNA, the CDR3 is TGTGCCAGCAGCGGGGTAGGGGAGAACACTGAAGCTTTCTTT. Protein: CASSGVGENTEAFF.

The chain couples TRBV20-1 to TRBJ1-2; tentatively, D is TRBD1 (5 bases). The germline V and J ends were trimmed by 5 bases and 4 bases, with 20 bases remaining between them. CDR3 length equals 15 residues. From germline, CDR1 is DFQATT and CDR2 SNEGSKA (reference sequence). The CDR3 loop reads CSAHPGTGKTYGYTF. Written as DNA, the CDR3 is TGCAGTGCTCACCCCGGGACGGGAAAGACCTATGGCTACACCTTC.

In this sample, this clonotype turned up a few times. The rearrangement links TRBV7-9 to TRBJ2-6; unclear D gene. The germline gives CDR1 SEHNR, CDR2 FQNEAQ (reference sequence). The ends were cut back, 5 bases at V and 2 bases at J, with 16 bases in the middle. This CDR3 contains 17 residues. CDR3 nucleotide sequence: TGTGCCAGCAGCCATTTCGAAGGGAAACCTGGGGCCAACGTCCTGACTTTC. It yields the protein CASSHFEGKPGANVLTF.

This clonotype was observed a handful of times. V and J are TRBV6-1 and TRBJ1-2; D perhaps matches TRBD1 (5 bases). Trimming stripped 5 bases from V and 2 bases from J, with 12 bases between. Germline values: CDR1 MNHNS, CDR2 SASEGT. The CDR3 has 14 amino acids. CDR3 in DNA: TGTGCCAGCAGTTGGGGACGTGGAAACTATGGCTACACCTTC. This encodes CASSWGRGNYGYTF.

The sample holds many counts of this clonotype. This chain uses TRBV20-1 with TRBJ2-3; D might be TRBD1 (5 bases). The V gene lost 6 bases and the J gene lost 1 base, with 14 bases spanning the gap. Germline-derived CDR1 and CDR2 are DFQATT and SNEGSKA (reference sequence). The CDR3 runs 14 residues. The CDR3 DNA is TGCAGTGCCCAATCTAGGGGTCGCACAGATACGCAGTATTTT. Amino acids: CSAQSRGRTDTQYF.

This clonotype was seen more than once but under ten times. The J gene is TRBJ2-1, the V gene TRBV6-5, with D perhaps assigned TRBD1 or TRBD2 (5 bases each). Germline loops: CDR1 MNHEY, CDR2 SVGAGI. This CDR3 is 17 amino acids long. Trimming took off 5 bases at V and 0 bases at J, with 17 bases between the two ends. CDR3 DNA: TGTGCCAGCAGTAGGGGTAGCGTGATGAGCTCCTACAATGAGCAGTTCTTC. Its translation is CASSRGSVMSSYNEQFF.

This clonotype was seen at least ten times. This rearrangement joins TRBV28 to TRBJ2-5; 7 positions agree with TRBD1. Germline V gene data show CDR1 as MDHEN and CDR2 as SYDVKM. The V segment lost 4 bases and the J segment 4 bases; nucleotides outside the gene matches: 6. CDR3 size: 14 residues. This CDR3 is CASSSSQGLETQYF. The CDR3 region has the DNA TGTGCCAGCAGTTCATCACAGGGGTTAGAGACCCAGTACTTC.

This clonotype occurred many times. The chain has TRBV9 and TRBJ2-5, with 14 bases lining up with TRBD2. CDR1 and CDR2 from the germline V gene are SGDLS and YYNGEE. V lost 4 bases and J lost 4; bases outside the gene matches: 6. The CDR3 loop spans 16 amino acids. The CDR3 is CASSSRLAGGRETQYF. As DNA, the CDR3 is TGTGCCAGCAGCTCCAGACTAGCGGGAGGGAGAGAGACCCAGTACTTC.

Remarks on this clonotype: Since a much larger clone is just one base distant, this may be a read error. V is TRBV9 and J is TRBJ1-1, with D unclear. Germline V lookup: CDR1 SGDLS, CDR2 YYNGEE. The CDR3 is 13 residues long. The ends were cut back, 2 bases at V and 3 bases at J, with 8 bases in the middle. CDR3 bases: TGTGCCAGCAGCGTTCAGTTGGACACTGAAGCTTTCTTT. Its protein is CASSVQLDTEAFF.

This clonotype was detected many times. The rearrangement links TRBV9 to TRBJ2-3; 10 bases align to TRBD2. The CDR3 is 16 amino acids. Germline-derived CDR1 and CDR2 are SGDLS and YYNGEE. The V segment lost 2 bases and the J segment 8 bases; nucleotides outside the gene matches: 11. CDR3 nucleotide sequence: TGTGCCAGCAGCGTCGAAGCGGGAGGGGTTCAGGGTACGCAGTATTTT. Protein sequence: CASSVEAGGVQGTQYF.

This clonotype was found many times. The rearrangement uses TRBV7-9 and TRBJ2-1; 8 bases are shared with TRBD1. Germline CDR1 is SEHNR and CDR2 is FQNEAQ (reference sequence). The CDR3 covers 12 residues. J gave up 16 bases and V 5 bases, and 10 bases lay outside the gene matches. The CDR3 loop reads CASSVYADRVFF. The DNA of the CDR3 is TGTGCCAGCAGCGTATACGCGGACAGGGTCTTCTTC.

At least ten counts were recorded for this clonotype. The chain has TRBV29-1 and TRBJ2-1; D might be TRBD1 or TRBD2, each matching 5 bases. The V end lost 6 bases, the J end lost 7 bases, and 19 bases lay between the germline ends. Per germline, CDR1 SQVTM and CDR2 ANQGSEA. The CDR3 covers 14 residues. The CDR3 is CSVWGSRRANEQFF. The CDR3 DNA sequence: TGCAGCGTCTGGGGGAGCAGAAGGGCAAATGAGCAGTTCTTC.

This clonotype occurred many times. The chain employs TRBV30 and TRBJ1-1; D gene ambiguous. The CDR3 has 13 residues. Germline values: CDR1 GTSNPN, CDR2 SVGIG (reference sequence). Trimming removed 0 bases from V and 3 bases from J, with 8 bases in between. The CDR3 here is CAWSVGTYTEAFF. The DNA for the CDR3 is TGTGCCTGGAGTGTGGGCACCTACACTGAAGCTTTCTTT.

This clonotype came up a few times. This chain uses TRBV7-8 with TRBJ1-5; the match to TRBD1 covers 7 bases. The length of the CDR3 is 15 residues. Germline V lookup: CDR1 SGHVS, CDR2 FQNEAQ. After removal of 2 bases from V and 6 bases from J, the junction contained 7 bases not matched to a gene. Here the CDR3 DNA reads TGTGCCAGCAGCTTAATGGGGCAGGGGGTTCAGCCCCAGCATTTT. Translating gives CASSLMGQGVQPQHF.

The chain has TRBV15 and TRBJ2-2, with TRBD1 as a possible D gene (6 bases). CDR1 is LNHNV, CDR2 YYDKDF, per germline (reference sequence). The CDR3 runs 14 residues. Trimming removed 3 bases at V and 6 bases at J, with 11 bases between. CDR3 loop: CATSRSGDAGELFF. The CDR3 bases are TGTGCCACCAGCAGGTCAGGGGACGCCGGGGAGCTGTTTTTT.

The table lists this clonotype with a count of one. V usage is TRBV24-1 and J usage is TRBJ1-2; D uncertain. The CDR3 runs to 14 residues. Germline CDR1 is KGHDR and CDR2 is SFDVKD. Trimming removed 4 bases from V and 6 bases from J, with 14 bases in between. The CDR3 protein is CATSDPTSGHGYTF. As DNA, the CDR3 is TGTGCCACCAGTGACCCAACCAGTGGACATGGCTACACCTTC.

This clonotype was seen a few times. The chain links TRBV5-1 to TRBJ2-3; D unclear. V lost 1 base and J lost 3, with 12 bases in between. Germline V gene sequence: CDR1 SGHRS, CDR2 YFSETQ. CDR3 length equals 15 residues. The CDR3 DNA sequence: TGCGCCAGCAGCTTGTACGGCGGATTTACAGATACGCAGTATTTT. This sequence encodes CASSLYGGFTDTQYF.

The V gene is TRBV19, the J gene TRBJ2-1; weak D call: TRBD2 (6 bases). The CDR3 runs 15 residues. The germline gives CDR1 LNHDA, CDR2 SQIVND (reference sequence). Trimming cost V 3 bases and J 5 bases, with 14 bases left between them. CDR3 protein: CASSIPGLGNNEQFF. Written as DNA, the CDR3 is TGTGCCAGTAGTATCCCGGGACTCGGAAACAATGAGCAGTTCTTC.

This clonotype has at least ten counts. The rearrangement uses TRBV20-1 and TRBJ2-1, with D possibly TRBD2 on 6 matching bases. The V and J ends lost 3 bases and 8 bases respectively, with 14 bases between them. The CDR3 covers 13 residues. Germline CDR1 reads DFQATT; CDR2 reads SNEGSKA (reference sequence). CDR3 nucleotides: TGCAGTGCTAGTGTTCCGGGGGAGGATGAGCAGTTCTTC. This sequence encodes CSASVPGEDEQFF.

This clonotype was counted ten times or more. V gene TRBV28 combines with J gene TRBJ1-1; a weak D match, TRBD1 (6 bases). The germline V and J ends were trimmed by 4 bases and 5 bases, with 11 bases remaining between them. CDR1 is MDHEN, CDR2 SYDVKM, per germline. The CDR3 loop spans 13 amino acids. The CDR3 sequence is CASSYGGQTEAFF. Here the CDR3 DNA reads TGTGCCAGCAGTTACGGGGGGCAAACTGAAGCTTTCTTT.

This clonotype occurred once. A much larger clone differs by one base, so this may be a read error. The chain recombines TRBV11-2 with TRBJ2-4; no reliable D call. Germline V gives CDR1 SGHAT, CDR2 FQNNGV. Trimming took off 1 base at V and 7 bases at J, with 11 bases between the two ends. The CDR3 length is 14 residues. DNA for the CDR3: TGTGCCAGCAGCTTAGGCCCGGTGGTGAACATTCAGTACTTC. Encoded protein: CASSLGPVVNIQYF.

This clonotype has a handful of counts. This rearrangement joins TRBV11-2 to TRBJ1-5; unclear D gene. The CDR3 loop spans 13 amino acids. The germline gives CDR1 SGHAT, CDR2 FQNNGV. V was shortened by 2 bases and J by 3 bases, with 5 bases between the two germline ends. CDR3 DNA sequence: TGTGCCAGCAGCTTATGGACCAATCAGCCCCAGCATTTT. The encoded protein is CASSLWTNQPQHF.

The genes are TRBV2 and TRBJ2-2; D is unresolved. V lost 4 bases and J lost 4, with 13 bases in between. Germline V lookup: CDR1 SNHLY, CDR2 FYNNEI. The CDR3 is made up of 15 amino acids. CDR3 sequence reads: CASSGGQDLTGELFF. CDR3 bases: TGTGCCAGCAGTGGCGGTCAGGACCTCACCGGGGAGCTGTTTTTT.

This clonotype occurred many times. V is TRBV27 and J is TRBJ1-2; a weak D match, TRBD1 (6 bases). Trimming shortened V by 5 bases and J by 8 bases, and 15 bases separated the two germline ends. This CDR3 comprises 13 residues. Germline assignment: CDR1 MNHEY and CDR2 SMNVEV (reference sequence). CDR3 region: CASSEDRYEGYTF. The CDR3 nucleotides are TGTGCCAGCAGTGAGGACAGATATGAGGGCTACACCTTC.

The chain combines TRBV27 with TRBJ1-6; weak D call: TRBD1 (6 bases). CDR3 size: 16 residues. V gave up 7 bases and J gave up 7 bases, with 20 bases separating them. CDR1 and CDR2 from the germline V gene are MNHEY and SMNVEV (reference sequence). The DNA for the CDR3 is TGTGCCAGCAAGGATCGGGGGCATTTGGGAAATTCACCCCTCCACTTT. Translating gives CASKDRGHLGNSPLHF.